This T cell receptor (beta chain) was sequenced in a study of cytomegalovirus exposure and HLA in healthy donors. For the study at large: There were 75 million to 95 million unique TCRs (from HLA-typed donors) in an early data release. The study, taken as a whole, reports: There were several of the most significant clusters that appeared linked to common viral pathogens in a later analysis. Most likely, a cluster of highly shared sequence variants arose as a sequencing artifact. A later analysis showed HLA-associated TCR beta chains outstripping equally common others in clonal expansion.

There are 13 residues in the CDR3. Germline assignment: CDR1 LNHDA and CDR2 SQIVND (reference sequence). V lost 10 bases to trimming and J lost 1 base, with 13 bases between them. It was with 60 Vbeta and 13 Jbeta primers that the PCR ran. Clones were sequenced by immunoSEQ multiplex PCR, and TCRdb holds only the in-frame ones, with some missing. The data contain around 92,000 clones, about 84% of them seen just once; the ten biggest clones take up roughly 1.1%. Remarks on this clone: No antigen is known for it.

The V gene is TRBV19, the J gene TRBJ1-1, with a possible D match to TRBD1 (6 bases). The TCR originated in a girl aged 2 to 9 in good health and CMV-seropositive. Input material: PBMCs. CDR3 sequence (DNA): TGTGCCACCAACAGGGATTGGAACACTGAAGCTTTCTTT. Its translation is CATNRDWNTEAFF.